Listed here are 16 T cell receptor beta chains from one sample, sequenced in a study of identical twins. Using its own MiXCR run on the 5' RACE reads, TCRdb lists one record per CDR3 protein. The profile covers some 690,000 distinct CDR3 sequences, with about 20% appearing a single time and roughly 4% taken by the ten largest. The same data also contributed to another study, on T cells expressing NK-cell markers.

What was sequenced was PBMCs. The source of these receptors is a woman aged 18-29 years in good health.

This clonotype was picked up a small number of times. This chain links TRBV7-9 with TRBJ2-3; 8 bases map to TRBD2. Germline CDR1 is SEHNR and CDR2 is FQNEAQ (reference sequence). This CDR3 region has 15 residues. Trimming took 1 base from V and 0 from J; bases not matched to a gene: 0. DNA for the CDR3: TGTGCCAGCAGCTTAGAGCGGGGGAGCACAGATACGCAGTATTTT. Amino acid sequence: CASSLERGSTDTQYF.

The chain links TRBV12-3 or TRBV12-4 to TRBJ1-6; D is undetermined. V was shortened by 6 bases and J by 9 bases, with 15 bases between the two germline ends. The CDR3 consists of 14 residues. CDR3 loop: CASSHVPPGSPLHF. The DNA of the CDR3 is TGTGCCAGCAGCCACGTCCCTCCTGGTTCACCCCTCCACTTT.

The rearrangement links TRBV3-1 to TRBJ2-3; D is uncertain. Germline lookup yields CDR1 LGHDT and CDR2 YNNKEL (reference sequence). The CDR3 extends over 12 amino acids. Trimming cost V 4 bases and J 10 bases, with 12 bases left between them. The DNA for the CDR3 is TGTGCCAGCAGCCTCACTTTAGGTTCGCAGTATTTT. Protein product: CASSLTLGSQYF.

This clonotype came up a few times. This rearrangement joins TRBV7-2 to TRBJ1-2; the D is unclear. Germline CDR1 reads SGHTA; CDR2 reads FQGNSA. The CDR3 extends over 13 amino acids. Between the trimmed V and J ends, which lost 5 bases and 3 bases, there was a span of 10 bases. The CDR3 nucleotides read TGTGCCAGCAGCCTGACATATGACTATGGCTACACCTTC. Translated, it gives CASSLTYDYGYTF. Full variable domain (rest looked up from reference TRBV7-2 and TRBJ1-2): GAGVSQSPSNKVTEKGKDVELRCDPISGHTALYWYRQSLGQGLEFLIYFQGNSAPDKSGLPSDRFSAERTGGSVSTLTIQRTQQEDSAVYLCASSLTYDYGYTFGSGTRLTVV.

The chain joins TRBV5-1 to TRBJ2-3; tentative D call: TRBD2 (5 bases). This CDR3 region has 13 residues. Trimming pared 6 bases from V and 3 bases from J, leaving 11 bases between. Germline V gives CDR1 SGHRS, CDR2 YFSETQ. The DNA of the CDR3 is TGCGCCAGCAACGAGGGCCAGACAGATACGCAGTATTTT. It yields the protein CASNEGQTDTQYF.

The genes are TRBV6-1 and TRBJ2-6, with unresolved D. This CDR3 spans 15 amino acids. In germline, CDR1 is MNHNS, CDR2 SASEGT. Between the trimmed V and J ends, which lost 6 bases and 4 bases, there was a span of 13 bases. The CDR3 is CASRGYGAGANVLTF. CDR3 nucleotide sequence: TGTGCCAGCAGGGGGTACGGAGCCGGGGCCAACGTCCTGACTTTC.

The chain carries TRBV24-1 and TRBJ2-3; D might be TRBD1 or TRBD2, each matching 6 bases. V lost 3 bases, J lost 0 bases, and 12 bases lay in between. The CDR3 runs to 16 residues. CDR1 and CDR2 from the germline V gene are KGHDR and SFDVKD. CDR3 in DNA: TGTGCCACCAGTGATCCCGGGGGCTTGAGCACAGATACGCAGTATTTT. It is translated as CATSDPGGLSTDTQYF.

Turning to this clonotype: Sequence at one end of the junction differs from germline and may be a read error. V and J are TRBV4-2 and TRBJ2-2, with D possibly TRBD2 on 5 matching bases. In germline, CDR1 is LGHNA, CDR2 YNFKEQ. The CDR3 contains 12 residues. CDR3 DNA: TGTGCCAGCAGGCAAGAGGGCGGGGAGCTGTTTTTT. This translates into CASRQEGGELFF.

This clonotype was counted a few times. V gene TRBV29-1 combines with J gene TRBJ1-2; 9 bases fit TRBD1. The CDR3 runs to 15 residues. Per the germline V gene, CDR1 is SQVTM and CDR2 is ANQGSEA. The ends lost 0 bases at V and 2 bases at J; junction bases unmatched: 4. CDR3 nucleotides: TGCAGCGTTGAAGACAAGGGGACAGGGAACTATGGCTACACCTTC. Translating it yields CSVEDKGTGNYGYTF. The variable domain in full, with the rest retrieved from reference TRBV29-1 and TRBJ1-2, is SAVISQKPSRDICQRGTSLTIQCQVDSQVTMMFWYRQQPGQSLTLIATANQGSEATYESGFVIDKFPISRPNLTFSTLTVSNMSPEDSSIYLCSVEDKGTGNYGYTFGSGTRLTVV.

This clonotype was counted only a few times. The chain joins TRBV20-1 to TRBJ1-1; a possible D gene is TRBD1 (6 bases). The CDR3 consists of 15 residues. The germline CDR1 and CDR2 sequences are DFQATT and SNEGSKA (reference sequence). Trimming stripped 6 bases from V and 6 bases from J, with 23 bases between. The CDR3 is CSAPRLRGGWAEAFF. The CDR3 DNA is TGCAGTGCCCCGCGGCTGAGGGGGGGCTGGGCTGAAGCTTTCTTT.

The chain couples TRBV5-1 to TRBJ2-5; D could derive from TRBD1 or TRBD2 (5 bases each). The germline V and J ends were trimmed by 6 bases and 3 bases, with 18 bases remaining between them. Germline V CDR1 and CDR2: SGHRS, YFSETQ. This CDR3 has 15 residues. Here the CDR3 DNA reads TGCGCCAGCACCCAACTCGGGGACGTCGAAGAGACCCAGTACTTC. Encoded protein: CASTQLGDVEETQYF.

There are many counts of this clonotype. This chain uses TRBV20-1 with TRBJ1-5, with 8 bases lining up with TRBD1. Germline values: CDR1 DFQATT, CDR2 SNEGSKA (reference sequence). V dropped 3 bases and J dropped 6; count of bases not matched to a gene: 4. This CDR3 region has 13 residues. The CDR3 loop reads CSASDRGGQPQHF. CDR3 nucleotide sequence: TGCAGTGCTAGTGACAGGGGTGGTCAGCCCCAGCATTTT.

The V gene is TRBV20-1, the J gene TRBJ2-7; D may be TRBD1 or TRBD2 (5 bases each). The germline V gene encodes CDR1 DFQATT and CDR2 SNEGSKA (reference sequence). The ends were cut back, 3 bases at V and 1 base at J, with 13 bases in the middle. The CDR3 sequence is 14 residues long. In DNA form, the CDR3 reads TGCAGTGCTAGTATTTCGGGACGGTCCTACGAGCAGTACTTC. Residues: CSASISGRSYEQYF.

This clonotype was counted ten times or more. The V gene is TRBV7-2, the J gene TRBJ2-7; D ambiguous. V was cut by 5 bases and J by 4 bases, with 12 bases left in between. The CDR3 covers 13 residues. CDR1 is SGHTA, CDR2 FQGNSA, per germline. The CDR3 is CASSNTFFYEQYF. CDR3 nucleotides: TGTGCCAGCAGCAACACGTTCTTTTACGAGCAGTACTTC.

This clonotype was counted only a few times. The rearrangement links TRBV5-5 to TRBJ2-7, with D unresolved. The CDR3 runs to 14 residues. V dropped 1 base and J dropped 0 bases, with 8 bases sitting between them. CDR1 is SGHKS, CDR2 YYEKEE, per germline (reference sequence). DNA of the CDR3: TGTGCCAGCAGCTTGCTCCAGGACTCCTACGAGCAGTACTTC. As protein: CASSLLQDSYEQYF.

For this clonotype: One junction end disagrees with the germline gene, perhaps due to a read error. Here the CDR3 DNA reads TGTGCCAGCAGCTCACTAGCGGGAGGGCCCTACGAGCAGCACTTC. Translated: CASSSLAGGPYEQHF. The rearrangement joins TRBV7-2 to TRBJ2-7, with 13 bases fitting TRBD2. Germline V gives CDR1 SGHTA, CDR2 FQGNSA. CDR3 length: 15 amino acids.